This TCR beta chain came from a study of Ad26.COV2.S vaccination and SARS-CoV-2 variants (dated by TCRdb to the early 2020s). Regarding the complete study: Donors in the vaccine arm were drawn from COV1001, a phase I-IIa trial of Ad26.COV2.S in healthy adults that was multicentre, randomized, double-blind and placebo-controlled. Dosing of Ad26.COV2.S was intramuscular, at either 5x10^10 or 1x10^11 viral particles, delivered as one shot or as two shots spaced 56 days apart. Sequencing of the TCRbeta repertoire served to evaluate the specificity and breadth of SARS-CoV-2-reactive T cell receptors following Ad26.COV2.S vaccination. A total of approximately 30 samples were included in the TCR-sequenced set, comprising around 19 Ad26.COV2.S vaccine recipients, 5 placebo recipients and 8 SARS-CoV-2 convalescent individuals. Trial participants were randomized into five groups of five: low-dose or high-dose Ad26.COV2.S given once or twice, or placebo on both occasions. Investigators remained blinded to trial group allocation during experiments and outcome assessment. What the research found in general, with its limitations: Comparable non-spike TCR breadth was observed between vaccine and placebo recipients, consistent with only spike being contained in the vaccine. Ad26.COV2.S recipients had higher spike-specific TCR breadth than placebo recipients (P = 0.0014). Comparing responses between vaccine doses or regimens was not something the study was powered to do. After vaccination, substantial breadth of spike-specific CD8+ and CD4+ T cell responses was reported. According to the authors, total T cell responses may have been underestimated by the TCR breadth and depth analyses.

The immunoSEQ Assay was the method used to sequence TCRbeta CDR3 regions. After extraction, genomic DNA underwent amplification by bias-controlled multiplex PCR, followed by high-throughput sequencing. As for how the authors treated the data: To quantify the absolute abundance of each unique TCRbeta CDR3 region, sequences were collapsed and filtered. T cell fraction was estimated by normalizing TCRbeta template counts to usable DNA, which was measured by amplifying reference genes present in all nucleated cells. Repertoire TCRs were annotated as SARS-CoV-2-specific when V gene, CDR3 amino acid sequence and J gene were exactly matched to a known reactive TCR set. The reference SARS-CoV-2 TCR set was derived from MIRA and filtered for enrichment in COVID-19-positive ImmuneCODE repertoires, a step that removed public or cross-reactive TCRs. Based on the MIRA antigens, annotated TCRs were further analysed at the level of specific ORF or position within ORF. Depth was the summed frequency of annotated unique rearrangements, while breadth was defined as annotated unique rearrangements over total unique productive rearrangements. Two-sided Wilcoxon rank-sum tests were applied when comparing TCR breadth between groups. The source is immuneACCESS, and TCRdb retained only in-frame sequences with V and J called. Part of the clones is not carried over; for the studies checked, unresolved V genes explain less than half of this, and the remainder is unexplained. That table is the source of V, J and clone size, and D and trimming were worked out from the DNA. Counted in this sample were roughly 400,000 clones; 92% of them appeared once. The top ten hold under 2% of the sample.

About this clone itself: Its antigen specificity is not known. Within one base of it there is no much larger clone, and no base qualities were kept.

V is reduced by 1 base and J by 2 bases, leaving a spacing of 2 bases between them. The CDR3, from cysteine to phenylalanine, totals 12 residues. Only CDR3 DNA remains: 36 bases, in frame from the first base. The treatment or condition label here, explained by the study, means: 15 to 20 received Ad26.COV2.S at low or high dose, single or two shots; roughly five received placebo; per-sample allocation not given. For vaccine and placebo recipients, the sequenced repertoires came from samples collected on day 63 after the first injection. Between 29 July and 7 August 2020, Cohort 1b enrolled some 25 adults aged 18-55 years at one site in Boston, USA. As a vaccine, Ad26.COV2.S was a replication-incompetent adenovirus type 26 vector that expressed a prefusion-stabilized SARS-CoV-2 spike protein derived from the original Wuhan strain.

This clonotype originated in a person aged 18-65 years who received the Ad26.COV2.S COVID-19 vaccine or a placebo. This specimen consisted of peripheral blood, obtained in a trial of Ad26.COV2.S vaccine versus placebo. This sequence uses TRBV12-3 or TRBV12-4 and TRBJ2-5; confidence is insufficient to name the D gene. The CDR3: CASSLVQETQYF. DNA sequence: TGTGCCAGCAGTTTAGTACAAGAGACCCAGTACTTC.